One sample yielded the 23 T cell receptor beta chains listed below, sequenced in a study of T cells in Graves' hyperthyroidism and ophthalmopathy. TCR beta CDR3 regions were amplified from RNA. The HTBI primer set drove a first-round RT-PCR of the TCR CDR3. From the multiplex PCR reads, TCRdb called clonotypes with MiXCR, one entry per CDR3 protein. This table holds approximately 610,000 distinct CDR3 sequences, approximately 16% found once. Sample: blood. Receptors were obtained from a woman aged 18-35 years with Graves' hyperthyroidism.

This clonotype was observed many times. The rearrangement uses TRBV5-1 and TRBJ2-3, with D perhaps TRBD2 (6 bases). The CDR3 sequence is 14 residues long. Germline V lookup: CDR1 SGHRS, CDR2 YFSETQ. V dropped 5 bases and J dropped 5 bases, with 15 bases sitting between them. The CDR3 protein is CASRSPEGQDTQYF. The CDR3 DNA sequence: TGCGCCAGCAGATCCCCGGAGGGCCAAGATACGCAGTATTTT.

This clonotype was seen at least ten times. V is TRBV3-1 and J is TRBJ2-2; D gene ambiguous. The CDR3 spans 15 residues. V shed 4 bases and J shed 3 bases, with 12 bases lying between them. Germline loops: CDR1 LGHDT, CDR2 YNNKEL (reference sequence). CDR3 sequence reads: CASSRGDRHTGELFF. DNA for the CDR3: TGTGCCAGCAGCCGTGGGGATCGACACACCGGGGAGCTGTTTTTT.

This clonotype was counted a few times. The chain joins TRBV19 to TRBJ2-7; D might be TRBD1 (5 bases). Germline V gene lookup returns CDR1 LNHDA and CDR2 SQIVND (reference sequence). V lost 4 bases and J lost 5, with 18 bases in between. The CDR3 loop spans 15 amino acids. This chain's CDR3 is CASSSRSGPGDEQYF. CDR3 DNA sequence: TGTGCCAGTAGTAGTCGGTCAGGGCCTGGTGACGAGCAGTACTTC.

The table lists this clonotype with many counts. V usage is TRBV28 and J usage is TRBJ1-5; D is unclear. This CDR3 has 14 residues. Looked up from germline, CDR1 is MDHEN and CDR2 is SYDVKM. V dropped 3 bases and J dropped 5 bases, with 11 bases sitting between them. CDR3 residues: CASSFRYGYQPQHF. CDR3 nucleotide sequence: TGTGCCAGCAGTTTCAGATACGGATATCAGCCCCAGCATTTT.

This clonotype has a handful of counts. This sequence joins TRBV6-9 and TRBJ1-2, with D possibly TRBD1 on 5 matching bases. V lost 6 bases to trimming and J lost 6 bases, with 23 bases between them. Germline CDR1 reads MNHGY; CDR2 reads SVAAGI. CDR3 length: 16 amino acids. The CDR3: CASSLLRRDLGDGYTF. CDR3 coding DNA: TGTGCCAGCAGCTTATTGAGGCGGGACCTGGGAGATGGCTACACCTTC.

This clonotype was seen ten or more times. V gene TRBV3-1 combines with J gene TRBJ1-2; D is ambiguous. CDR3 length equals 14 residues. Germline V lookup: CDR1 LGHDT, CDR2 YNNKEL (reference sequence). V lost 4 bases to trimming and J lost 4 bases, with 13 bases between them. CDR3 protein: CASSPDTKRYGYTF. CDR3 sequence (DNA): TGTGCCAGCAGCCCCGACACAAAGCGCTATGGCTACACCTTC. Drawing the rest from reference TRBV3-1 and TRBJ1-2, the complete variable domain is DTAVSQTPKYLVTQMGNDKSIKCEQNLGHDTMYWYKQDSKKFLKIMFSYNNKELIINETVPNRFSPKSPDKAHLNLHINSLELGDSAVYFCASSPDTKRYGYTFGSGTRLTVV.

This clonotype was recorded at least ten times. This chain uses TRBV28 with TRBJ1-2; the match to TRBD1 covers 9 bases. J was trimmed by 5 bases and V by 8 bases; bases with no gene match: 9. In germline, CDR1 is MDHEN, CDR2 SYDVKM. The CDR3 is 14 amino acids. CDR3 protein: CASGLGTGKYGYTF. As DNA, the CDR3 is TGTGCCAGCGGGTTGGGGACAGGGAAGTATGGCTACACCTTC.

The chain recombines TRBV18 with TRBJ2-1, with 9 bases that match TRBD1. Losses at the gene ends were 3 bases for V and 4 bases for J; bases not matched to a gene: 4. This CDR3 region has 15 residues. Germline V CDR1 and CDR2: KGHSH, LQKENI. The chain's CDR3 is CASSPDRGRYNEQFF. CDR3 coding DNA: TGTGCCAGCTCACCGGACAGGGGTAGATACAATGAGCAGTTCTTC.

This clonotype was observed many times. The V and J genes are TRBV28 and TRBJ1-1, with 7 bases identical to TRBD1. The ends lost 6 bases at V and 4 bases at J; junction bases unmatched: 8. This CDR3 contains 14 residues. CDR1 MDHEN and CDR2 SYDVKM come from the germline V gene. The CDR3 spells CASRTRQGPTEAFF. DNA for the CDR3: TGTGCCAGCAGGACCCGACAGGGCCCCACTGAAGCTTTCTTT.

The CDR3 region is CASRTAIDTDTQYF. In nucleotides, the CDR3 is TGTGCCAGTAGGACAGCCATTGACACAGATACGCAGTATTTT. The gene calls are TRBV19 and TRBJ2-3; D might be TRBD1 (5 bases). V was trimmed by 6 bases and J by 2 bases, leaving 12 bases between them. Germline CDR1 LNHDA, CDR2 SQIVND (reference sequence). The CDR3 runs to 14 residues.

This clonotype was observed a few times. V is TRBV6-1 and J is TRBJ1-3; TRBD1 matches at 7 bases. The V segment lost 7 bases and the J segment 3 bases; nucleotides outside the gene matches: 12. The CDR3 totals 16 residues. Germline loops: CDR1 MNHNS, CDR2 SASEGT. The DNA of the CDR3 is TGTGCCAGCAATGATTTGTCGGGACAGAATGGAAACACCATATATTTT. It yields the protein CASNDLSGQNGNTIYF.

The table lists this clonotype with many counts. The chain is built from TRBV12-3 or TRBV12-4 and TRBJ1-5; TRBD1 matches 9 bases. CDR3 length: 14 amino acids. Trimming removed 5 bases from V and 5 bases from J; junction bases left unmatched: 4. Here the CDR3 reads CASSETGGHQPQHF. CDR3 DNA sequence: TGTGCCAGCAGTGAGACAGGGGGTCATCAGCCCCAGCATTTT.

The chain is built from TRBV28 and TRBJ2-6; TRBD1 matches at 7 bases. CDR1 and CDR2 from the germline V gene are MDHEN and SYDVKM. J lost 0 bases, V lost 3 bases, and 5 bases had no gene match. This CDR3 is built from 17 residues. The CDR3 reads CASSLRGLFSGANVLTF. The CDR3 DNA sequence: TGTGCCAGCAGTTTGAGGGGGCTGTTCTCTGGGGCCAACGTCCTGACTTTC.

This clonotype was counted only a few times. The chain links TRBV29-1 to TRBJ2-1; 7 bases line up with TRBD2. This CDR3 has 15 amino acids. Germline V gene lookup returns CDR1 SQVTM and CDR2 ANQGSEA. J was trimmed by 0 bases and V by 3 bases; bases with no gene match: 5. CDR3 in DNA: TGCAGCGTTGAGAGGGGCGGGAGCTCCTACAATGAGCAGTTCTTC. Amino acid sequence: CSVERGGSSYNEQFF.

The chain carries TRBV28 and TRBJ2-7, with a tentative D call TRBD2 (6 bases). The CDR3 contains 17 residues. V lost 5 bases and J lost 5, with 25 bases in between. Germline CDR1 is MDHEN and CDR2 is SYDVKM. CDR3 nucleotides: TGTGCCAGCAGTGGCGAAGGGGAGGCAGGGAGTTTCGACGAGCAGTACTTC. Its translation: CASSGEGEAGSFDEQYF.

Points on this clonotype: A clone one base away is much larger, so this may be a read error. V usage is TRBV2 and J usage is TRBJ2-5, with a weak D call TRBD2 (6 bases). Trimming removed 11 bases from V and 3 bases from J, with 22 bases in between. This CDR3 contains 15 residues. CDR1 is SNHLY and CDR2 is FYNNEI in the germline V gene. The CDR3 sequence is CAAAIIAEGKETQYF. CDR3 nucleotides: TGTGCCGCAGCGATAATAGCGGAGGGGAAAGAGACCCAGTACTTC.

Only a few counts were recorded for this clonotype. CDR3: CSALELAGEETQYF. DNA for the CDR3: TGCAGTGCCCTAGAGCTAGCGGGGGAAGAGACCCAGTACTTC. The chain employs TRBV20-1 and TRBJ2-5; 10 bases agree with TRBD2. This CDR3 region has 14 residues. Germline V CDR1 and CDR2: DFQATT, SNEGSKA (reference sequence). V was clipped by 6 bases and J by 3 bases; unmatched bases: 7.

On this clonotype: Germline and junction disagree at one end, which may indicate a read error. The chain is built from TRBV7-7 and TRBJ2-1, with D perhaps given as TRBD1 or TRBD2 (5 bases each). This CDR3 spans 18 amino acids. Germline V gene lookup returns CDR1 SSHAT and CDR2 FNYEAQ (reference sequence). DNA for the CDR3: TGTGCTAGCAGCCCCCAGCTAGGTCGTGTGGGACGCTACAATGAGCAGTTCTTC. This encodes CASSPQLGRVGRYNEQFF.

In this sample, this clonotype turned up many times. The chain links TRBV3-1 to TRBJ2-1; possibly TRBD1 for D (6 bases). The germline V gene encodes CDR1 LGHDT and CDR2 YNNKEL (reference sequence). This CDR3 comprises 13 residues. The ends were cut back, 5 bases at V and 6 bases at J, with 11 bases in the middle. The CDR3 DNA follows: TGTGCCAGCAGCAAGCAGGGGTTCAATGAGCAGTTCTTC. It yields the protein CASSKQGFNEQFF.

This clonotype showed up many times. V and J are TRBV2 and TRBJ2-7, with 11 bases aligning to TRBD2. The junction had 0 bases not matched to a gene; V was cut back by 2 bases and J by 6 bases. The CDR3 consists of 13 residues. Germline V gene lookup returns CDR1 SNHLY and CDR2 FYNNEI. The CDR3 loop reads CASSELAGGEQYF. The CDR3 DNA sequence: TGTGCCAGCAGTGAACTAGCGGGAGGCGAGCAGTACTTC.

This clonotype was counted a few times. A read error may explain this, as a much larger clone is one base away. As the CDR3 is not closed by the conserved phenylalanine or tryptophan, this likely results from a read error. V usage is TRBV20-1 and J usage is TRBJ2-7, with TRBD2 matching 8 bases. Looked up from germline, CDR1 is DFQATT and CDR2 is SNEGSKA (reference sequence). This CDR3 is built from 13 residues. V shed 1 base, J shed 3 bases, and the junction held 2 bases outside the gene matches. CDR3 DNA: TGCAGTGCTAGAGTAGCGGGGAACTACGAGCAGTACCTC. Amino acids: CSARVAGNYEQYL.

This clonotype appeared many times. This chain links TRBV12-3 or TRBV12-4 with TRBJ1-6; D not certain. This CDR3 has 14 residues. V was cut by 2 bases and J by 7 bases, with 9 bases left in between. CDR3 nucleotide sequence: TGTGCCAGCAGTTTAATCGTCGCGAATTCACCCCTCCACTTT. Encoded protein: CASSLIVANSPLHF.

This clonotype was seen more than once but under ten times. The chain employs TRBV6-2 or TRBV6-3 and TRBJ2-5; weak D call: TRBD1 (5 bases). Trimming took 0 bases from V and 6 from J, leaving 14 bases between them. The germline gives CDR1 MNHEY, CDR2 SVGEGT. The CDR3 spans 15 residues. The CDR3 loop reads CASSYSGQGRQTQYF. CDR3 nucleotide sequence: TGTGCCAGCAGTTACTCGGGCCAGGGTCGGCAGACCCAGTACTTC.